This passage covers 30 T cell receptor beta chains from one sample sequenced in a study of T cells in Graves' hyperthyroidism and ophthalmopathy. TCR beta CDR3 regions were amplified from RNA. HTBI primers were the set used in a first-round RT-PCR of the TCR CDR3. A single record per CDR3 protein comes from TCRdb applying MiXCR to the multiplex PCR reads. The sample records roughly 500,000 distinct CDR3 sequences, approximately 23% being singletons. The sequenced sample was blood. The origin of the receptors is a woman aged 70-85 years with Graves' ophthalmopathy.

This clonotype has at least ten counts. The V gene is TRBV6-2 or TRBV6-3, the J gene TRBJ1-1; possible D gene TRBD1, 5 bases. Trimming shortened V by 0 bases and J by 1 base, and 6 bases separated the two germline ends. Per germline, CDR1 MNHEY and CDR2 SVGEGT. This CDR3 spans 14 amino acids. CDR3 coding DNA: TGTGCCAGCAGTTACTCGGGGGAGAACACTGAAGCTTTCTTT. Protein: CASSYSGENTEAFF.

This clonotype has only a few counts. The V call is TRBV24-1, the J call TRBJ2-1; TRBD1 or TRBD2 may be the D gene (5 bases each). This CDR3 region has 19 residues. Germline V CDR1 and CDR2: KGHDR, SFDVKD. The V end lost 0 bases, the J end lost 0 bases, and 17 bases lay between the germline ends. As DNA, the CDR3 is TGTGCCACCAGTGATTTGCCTCCATTACAGGAGGCCTCCTACAATGAGCAGTTCTTC. The encoded protein is CATSDLPPLQEASYNEQFF.

In its sample, this clonotype was seen many times. V gene TRBV5-1 combines with J gene TRBJ2-3, with D possibly being TRBD1 (6 bases). The CDR3 covers 14 residues. V shed 4 bases and J shed 3 bases, with 12 bases lying between them. CDR1 SGHRS and CDR2 YFSETQ come from the germline V gene. The CDR3 is CASSHGQKTDTQYF. The CDR3 DNA follows: TGCGCCAGCAGCCATGGACAGAAAACAGATACGCAGTATTTT.

This clonotype was observed a few times. The chain employs TRBV29-1 and TRBJ2-7, with 10 bases fitting TRBD1. Germline V gene lookup returns CDR1 SQVTM and CDR2 ANQGSEA. There are 14 residues in the CDR3. J was trimmed by 0 bases and V by 4 bases; bases with no gene match: 3. The CDR3 DNA sequence: TGCAGCGTTGGACAGGGGGCACCCTCCTACGAGCAGTACTTC. Encoded protein: CSVGQGAPSYEQYF.

This clonotype appeared a few times. The V gene is TRBV5-1, the J gene TRBJ2-7; weak D call: TRBD1 (5 bases). Germline V lookup: CDR1 SGHRS, CDR2 YFSETQ. The CDR3 covers 15 residues. The V gene lost 2 bases and the J gene lost 2 bases, with 14 bases spanning the gap. DNA of the CDR3: TGCGCCAGCAGCTTAAGGCAGGGTGTTGCCTACGAGCAGTACTTC. Translation gives CASSLRQGVAYEQYF.

The V gene is TRBV30, the J gene TRBJ1-5, with a possible D match to TRBD1 (5 bases). Trimming removed 3 bases at V and 11 bases at J, with 17 bases between. The length of the CDR3 is 13 residues. CDR1 is GTSNPN, CDR2 SVGIG, per germline (reference sequence). The CDR3 DNA follows: TGTGCCTGGAGCGGGGACCAGCGGGTCGCCCAGCATTTT. Its protein is CAWSGDQRVAQHF.

The chain recombines TRBV5-1 with TRBJ2-7, with TRBD1 as a possible D gene (6 bases). CDR3 length: 14 amino acids. V shed 4 bases and J shed 6 bases, with 17 bases lying between them. Germline CDR1 and CDR2: SGHRS and YFSETQ. The CDR3 sequence is CASSHRQVVGEQYF. The CDR3 bases are TGCGCCAGCAGCCACCGACAGGTTGTAGGCGAGCAGTACTTC.

The chain uses TRBV19 and TRBJ2-4; the match to TRBD2 covers 7 bases. V was clipped by 4 bases and J by 8 bases; unmatched bases: 20. The length of the CDR3 is 18 residues. Germline values: CDR1 LNHDA, CDR2 SQIVND (reference sequence). CDR3 loop: CASSNPLGAGVHRDIQYF. Here the CDR3 DNA reads TGTGCCAGTAGTAACCCCCTCGGGGCGGGAGTTCATCGGGACATTCAGTACTTC.

This clonotype was detected many times. J is TRBJ2-3 and V is TRBV7-2, with 7 nucleotides matching TRBD1. The CDR3 is 15 residues long. The germline CDR1 and CDR2 sequences are SGHTA and FQGNSA. After removal of 4 bases from V and 4 bases from J, the junction contained 8 bases not matched to a gene. The CDR3 DNA is TGTGCCAGCAGCTCCGGGACAGTTGGTGCAGATACGCAGTATTTT. This sequence encodes CASSSGTVGADTQYF.

This clonotype was detected ten times or more. The rearrangement links TRBV12-3 or TRBV12-4 to TRBJ2-5; a weak D match, TRBD2 (6 bases). V dropped 2 bases and J dropped 3 bases, with 7 bases sitting between them. The CDR3 loop spans 13 amino acids. CDR3 bases: TGTGCCAGCAGTTTATCGGGAGAAGAGACCCAGTACTTC. It is translated as CASSLSGEETQYF.

This clonotype was found a few times. The chain combines TRBV7-9 with TRBJ2-7; the D gene is possibly TRBD2 (8 bases). The CDR3 extends over 18 amino acids. The germline CDR1 and CDR2 sequences are SEHNR and FQNEAQ (reference sequence). V was trimmed by 5 bases and J by 2 bases, leaving 25 bases between them. CDR3: CASSLRRGRGAQAYEQYF. CDR3 in DNA: TGTGCCAGCAGCCTCCGAAGGGGGCGGGGGGCCCAGGCCTACGAGCAGTACTTC. Based on the CDR3 plus reference TRBV7-9 and TRBJ2-7, the full variable domain is DTGVSQNPRHKITKRGQNVTFRCDPISEHNRLYWYRQTLGQGPEFLTYFQNEAQLEKSRLLSDRFSAERPKGSFSTLEIQRTEQGDSAMYLCASSLRRGRGAQAYEQYFGPGTRLTVT.

The chain links TRBV11-2 to TRBJ2-1; D may be TRBD2 (5 bases). V gave up 3 bases and J gave up 4 bases, with 13 bases separating them. Per germline, CDR1 SGHAT and CDR2 FQNNGV. The CDR3 spans 15 residues. The CDR3 DNA follows: TGTGCCAGCAGCTTTATTTCGTCGGGGTACAATGAGCAGTTCTTC. This sequence encodes CASSFISSGYNEQFF.

Details on this clonotype: A much bigger clone sits one base away, suggesting this may be a read error. The chain carries TRBV7-3 and TRBJ2-1; a weak D match, TRBD2 (5 bases). The CDR3 sequence is 13 residues long. Germline values: CDR1 SGHTA, CDR2 FQGTGA. V shed 6 bases and J shed 7 bases, with 13 bases lying between them. Here the CDR3 reads CASRPRRGNEQFF. Here the CDR3 DNA reads TGTGCCAGCAGGCCGAGGAGAGGGAATGAGCAGTTCTTC.

This clonotype was counted only a few times. V and J are TRBV6-5 and TRBJ1-5; D uncertain. The germline V gene encodes CDR1 MNHEY and CDR2 SVGAGI. The V end lost 0 bases, the J end lost 2 bases, and 11 bases lay between the germline ends. This CDR3 comprises 16 residues. CDR3 sequence: CASSYSGAAGNQPQHF. The CDR3 coding sequence is TGTGCCAGCAGTTACTCCGGAGCGGCGGGCAATCAGCCCCAGCATTTT.

This clonotype appeared a few times. The chain employs TRBV7-2 and TRBJ2-5; 10 bases map to TRBD2. This CDR3 contains 18 residues. V trimming: 1 base; J trimming: 4 bases; junction bases outside the gene matches: 12. Germline CDR1 is SGHTA and CDR2 is FQGNSA. CDR3 DNA: TGTGCCAGCAGCTTAGAGATCGGGGCTAGCGGGAGAAGAGAGACCCAGTACTTC. Protein: CASSLEIGASGRRETQYF.

V is TRBV11-1 and J is TRBJ2-1; 11 bases line up with TRBD2. In germline, CDR1 is SGHAT, CDR2 FQDESV (reference sequence). V lost 3 bases to trimming and J lost 0 bases; unmatched junction nucleotides: 10. CDR3 size: 19 residues. CDR3 loop: CASSFKLAGVIPSYNEQFF. The CDR3 bases are TGTGCCAGCAGCTTTAAACTAGCGGGAGTGATTCCCTCCTACAATGAGCAGTTCTTC.

As DNA, the CDR3 is TGCAGTGCTATCTCGACTAGGCAAGAGACCCAGTACTTC. Its translation: CSAISTRQETQYF. V is TRBV20-1 and J is TRBJ2-5; tentatively, D is TRBD2 (6 bases). This CDR3 has 13 amino acids. V lost 4 bases to trimming and J lost 2 bases, with 11 bases between them. CDR1 is DFQATT and CDR2 is SNEGSKA in the germline V gene (reference sequence).

The CDR3 bases are TGTGCCAGCAGTTTAGATGGGACAGGGCGCTCCTACGAGCAGTACTTC. Translation: CASSLDGTGRSYEQYF. V is TRBV27 and J is TRBJ2-7; 9 bases agree with TRBD1. Unmatched junction bases numbered 5, after V lost 2 bases and J lost 0 bases. This CDR3 region has 16 residues. The germline V gene encodes CDR1 MNHEY and CDR2 SMNVEV (reference sequence).

The genes are TRBV20-1 and TRBJ2-3; D unclear. CDR1 and CDR2 (germline): DFQATT, SNEGSKA (reference sequence). V was cut by 2 bases and J by 1 base, with 13 bases left in between. The CDR3 is 15 residues long. CDR3 sequence reads: CSARKGAGGTDTQYF. For the CDR3, the DNA is TGCAGTGCTAGAAAGGGCGCTGGCGGCACAGATACGCAGTATTTT.

This clonotype was detected many times. The rearrangement uses TRBV3-1 and TRBJ1-6; D not certain. Germline V gene lookup returns CDR1 LGHDT and CDR2 YNNKEL (reference sequence). The V end was cut by 4 bases, the J end by 8 bases, with 12 bases between. This CDR3 region has 14 residues. CDR3 sequence reads: CASSPTVADSPLHF. CDR3 DNA sequence: TGTGCCAGCAGCCCCACAGTTGCCGATTCACCCCTCCACTTT.

The V call is TRBV19, the J call TRBJ1-1; 7 nucleotides match TRBD1. Germline V gives CDR1 LNHDA, CDR2 SQIVND (reference sequence). There are 16 residues in the CDR3. The junction had 13 bases not matched to a gene; V was cut back by 4 bases and J by 5 bases. The CDR3 DNA reads TGTGCCAGTAGTACACCATCGACAGGGTGGAGGACTGAAGCTTTCTTT. Translation gives CASSTPSTGWRTEAFF.

This clonotype was recorded many times. The chain links TRBV7-2 to TRBJ2-7; 7 bases align to TRBD2. From germline, CDR1 is SGHTA and CDR2 FQGNSA. Losses at the gene ends were 4 bases for V and 4 bases for J; bases not matched to a gene: 13. The CDR3 has 16 amino acids. The DNA of the CDR3 is TGTGCCAGCAGCTACTACCCGGCGGGAGTAGGGTACGAGCAGTACTTC. Its translation is CASSYYPAGVGYEQYF.

This clonotype has just one count. The chain joins TRBV10-3 to TRBJ1-3; D remains unclear. Per germline, CDR1 ENHRY and CDR2 SYGVKD. V shed 3 bases and J shed 0 bases, with 9 bases lying between them. This CDR3 region has 15 residues. The CDR3 DNA reads TGTGCCATCAGTGAAGGTGCTGCCTCTGGAAACACCATATATTTT. Translated: CAISEGAASGNTIYF.

This clonotype was detected a few times. The chain carries TRBV27 and TRBJ2-7; 7 bases are shared with TRBD2. The trim removed 3 bases at V and 3 bases at J, leaving 5 bases unmatched. The CDR3 covers 14 residues. Germline V gives CDR1 MNHEY, CDR2 SMNVEV (reference sequence). CDR3: CASSLLAAGYEQYF. DNA of the CDR3: TGTGCCAGCAGTTTGCTAGCGGCGGGCTACGAGCAGTACTTC.

The chain employs TRBV6-5 and TRBJ1-2, with D possibly matching TRBD1 (6 bases). Looked up from germline, CDR1 is MNHEY and CDR2 is SVGAGI. CDR3 length equals 13 residues. The V end was cut by 2 bases, the J end by 8 bases, with 12 bases between. CDR3 coding DNA: TGTGCCAGCAGTTACGTAGGGGGTGGGGGCTACACCTTC. Translation gives CASSYVGGGGYTF.

The chain uses TRBV6-2 or TRBV6-3 and TRBJ2-1; D unclear. The CDR3 is 13 amino acids. V was trimmed by 4 bases and J by 10 bases, leaving 14 bases between them. The germline V gene encodes CDR1 MNHEY and CDR2 SVGEGT. The CDR3 region is CASSSLSSSEQFF. For the CDR3, the DNA is TGTGCCAGCAGTTCCCTTAGCTCGTCGGAGCAGTTCTTC.

This clonotype appeared many times. The chain employs TRBV7-2 and TRBJ2-4, with D possibly TRBD2 on 6 matching bases. The V gene lost 1 base and the J gene lost 6 bases, with 7 bases spanning the gap. The CDR3 spans 13 residues. Germline assignment: CDR1 SGHTA and CDR2 FQGNSA. Written as DNA, the CDR3 is TGTGCCAGCAGCTTAGGTAGCGGAAACATTCAGTACTTC. Translating it yields CASSLGSGNIQYF. Variable domain in full (rest from reference TRBV7-2 and TRBJ2-4): GAGVSQSPSNKVTEKGKDVELRCDPISGHTALYWYRQSLGQGLEFLIYFQGNSAPDKSGLPSDRFSAERTGGSVSTLTIQRTQQEDSAVYLCASSLGSGNIQYFGAGTRLSVL.

This clonotype turned up a few times. The chain uses TRBV20-1 and TRBJ1-4; D unresolved. The CDR3 has 12 residues. Germline V CDR1 and CDR2: DFQATT, SNEGSKA (reference sequence). With 3 bases removed from V and 4 bases from J, the gap between germline ends came to 6 bases. The CDR3 protein is CSARALNEKLFF. In DNA form, the CDR3 reads TGCAGTGCTAGGGCCCTTAATGAAAAACTGTTTTTT.

This clonotype was detected ten times or more. This rearrangement joins TRBV28 to TRBJ2-7; the D is unclear. Between the trimmed V and J ends, which lost 4 bases and 2 bases, there was a span of 12 bases. The CDR3 length is 14 residues. CDR1 MDHEN and CDR2 SYDVKM come from the germline V gene. The chain's CDR3 is CASSSSINAYEQYF. CDR3 coding DNA: TGTGCCAGCAGTTCATCGATTAACGCCTACGAGCAGTACTTC.

This clonotype was observed at least ten times. V is TRBV28 and J is TRBJ2-1, with 11 bases matching TRBD2. V shed 4 bases and J 8 bases; nucleotides not matched to a gene: 16. CDR1 is MDHEN and CDR2 is SYDVKM in the germline V gene. This CDR3 has 18 residues. The CDR3: CASSSVGPGLADDHEQFF. As DNA, the CDR3 is TGTGCCAGCAGTTCGGTAGGACCGGGACTAGCGGATGACCATGAGCAGTTCTTC.